This TCR beta chain appears in the sequencing data of a study of blood T cells in healthy people across ages. Concerning this clonotype itself: The antigen remains undetermined.

The CDR3 has 15 amino acids. In germline, CDR1 is SGHRS, CDR2 YFSETQ. V was cut by 2 bases and J by 4 bases, with 14 bases left in between. The draw of peripheral blood yielded ten milliliters from each donor. Study-level points and caveats: With donor CMV status unknown, expanded clonotype changes were possibly confounded.

Next came a second PCR, run for about 6 to 11 cycles, which used a sample-barcoded 5' primer along with a J-beta primer mix. TCRdb reanalysed the 5' RACE reads using MiXCR and keeps one entry per CDR3 protein. The repertoire holds hundreds of thousands of distinct CDR3 sequences, with about 43% as singletons. This receptor was taken from a man at least 80 years old in good health. The V call is TRBV5-1, the J call TRBJ2-3; no clear D gene. Specimen: blood. In DNA form, the CDR3 reads TGCGCCAGCAGCTTATCTGGAGCTATCGCAGATACGCAGTATTTT. Translating it yields CASSLSGAIADTQYF. Based on the CDR3 plus reference TRBV5-1 and TRBJ2-3, the full variable domain is KAGVTQTPRYLIKTRGQQVTLSCSPISGHRSVSWYQQTPGQGLQFLFEYFSETQRNKGNFPGRFSGRQFSNSRSEMNVSTLELGDSALYLCASSLSGAIADTQYFGPGTRLTVL.